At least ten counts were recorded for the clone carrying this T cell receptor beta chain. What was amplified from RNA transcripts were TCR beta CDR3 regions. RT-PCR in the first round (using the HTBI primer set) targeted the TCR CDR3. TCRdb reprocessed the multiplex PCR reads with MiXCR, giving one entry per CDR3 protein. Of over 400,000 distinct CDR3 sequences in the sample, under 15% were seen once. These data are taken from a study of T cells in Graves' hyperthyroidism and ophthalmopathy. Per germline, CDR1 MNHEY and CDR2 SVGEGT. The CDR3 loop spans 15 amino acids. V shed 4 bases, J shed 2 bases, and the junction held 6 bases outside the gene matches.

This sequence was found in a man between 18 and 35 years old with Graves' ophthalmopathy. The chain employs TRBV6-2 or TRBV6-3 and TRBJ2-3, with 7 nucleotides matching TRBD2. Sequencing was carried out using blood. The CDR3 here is CASSFGGDLTDTQYF. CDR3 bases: TGTGCCAGCAGTTTTGGGGGGGACCTCACAGATACGCAGTATTTT.